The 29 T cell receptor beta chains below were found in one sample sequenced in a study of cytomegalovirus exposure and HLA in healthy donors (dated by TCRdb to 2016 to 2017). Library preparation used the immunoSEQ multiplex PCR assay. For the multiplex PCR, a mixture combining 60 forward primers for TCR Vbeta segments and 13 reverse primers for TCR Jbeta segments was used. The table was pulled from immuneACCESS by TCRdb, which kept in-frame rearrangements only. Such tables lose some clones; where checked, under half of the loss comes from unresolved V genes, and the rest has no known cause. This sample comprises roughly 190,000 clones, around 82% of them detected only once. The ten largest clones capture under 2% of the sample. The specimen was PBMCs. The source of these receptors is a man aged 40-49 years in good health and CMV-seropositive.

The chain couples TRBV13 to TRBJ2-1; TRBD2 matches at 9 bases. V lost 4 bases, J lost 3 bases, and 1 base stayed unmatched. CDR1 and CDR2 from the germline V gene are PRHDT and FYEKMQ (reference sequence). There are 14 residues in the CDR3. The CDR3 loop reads CASSSSGNYNEQFF. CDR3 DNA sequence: TGTGCCAGCAGCTCTAGCGGGAACTACAATGAGCAGTTCTTC.

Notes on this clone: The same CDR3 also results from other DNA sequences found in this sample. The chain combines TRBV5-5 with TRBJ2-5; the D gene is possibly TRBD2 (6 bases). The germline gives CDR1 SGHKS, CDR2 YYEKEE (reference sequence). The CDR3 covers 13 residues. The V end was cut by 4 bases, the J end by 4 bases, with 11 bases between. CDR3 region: CASSLAGRETQYF. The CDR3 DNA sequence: TGTGCCAGCAGCCTGGCGGGGAGAGAGACCCAGTACTTC.

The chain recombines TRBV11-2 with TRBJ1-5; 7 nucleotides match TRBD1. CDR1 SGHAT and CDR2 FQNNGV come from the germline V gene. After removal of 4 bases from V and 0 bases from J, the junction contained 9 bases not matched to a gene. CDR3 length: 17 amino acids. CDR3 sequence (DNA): TGTGCCAGCAGCTCAAGGGACAGAACCTATAGCAATCAGCCCCAGCATTTT. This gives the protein CASSSRDRTYSNQPQHF.

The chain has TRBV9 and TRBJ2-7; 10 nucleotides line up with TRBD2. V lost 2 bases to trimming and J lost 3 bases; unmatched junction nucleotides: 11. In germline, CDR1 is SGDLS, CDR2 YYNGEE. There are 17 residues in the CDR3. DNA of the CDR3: TGTGCCAGCAGCGTCGGTCTAGCGGGAGCTCTTAACTACGAGCAGTACTTC. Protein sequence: CASSVGLAGALNYEQYF.

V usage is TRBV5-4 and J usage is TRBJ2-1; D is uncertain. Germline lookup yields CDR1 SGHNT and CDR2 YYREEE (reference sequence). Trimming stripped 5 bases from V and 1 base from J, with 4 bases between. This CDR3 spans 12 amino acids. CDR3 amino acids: CASSPSYNEQFF. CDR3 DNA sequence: TGTGCCAGCAGTCCTTCCTACAATGAGCAGTTCTTC.

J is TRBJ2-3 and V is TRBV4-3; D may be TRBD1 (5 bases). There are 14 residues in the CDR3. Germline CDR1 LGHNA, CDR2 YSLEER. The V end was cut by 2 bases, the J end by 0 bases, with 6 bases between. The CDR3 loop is CASSQRGSTDTQYF. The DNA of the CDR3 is TGCGCCAGCAGCCAAAGGGGCAGCACAGATACGCAGTATTTT.

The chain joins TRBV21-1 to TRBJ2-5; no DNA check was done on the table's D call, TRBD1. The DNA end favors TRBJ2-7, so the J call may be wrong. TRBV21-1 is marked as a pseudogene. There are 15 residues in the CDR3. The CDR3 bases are TGTGCCAGCAGCAAAAGGGCCCAGGGTAAAAACGAGCAGTACTTC. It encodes CASSKRAQGKNEQYF.

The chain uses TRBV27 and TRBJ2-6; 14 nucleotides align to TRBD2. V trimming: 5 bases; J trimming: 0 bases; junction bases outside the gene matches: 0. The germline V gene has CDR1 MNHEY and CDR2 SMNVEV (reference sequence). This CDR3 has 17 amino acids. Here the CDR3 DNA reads TGTGCCAGCAGTGGGACTAGCGGGAGCTCTGGGGCCAACGTCCTGACTTTC. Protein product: CASSGTSGSSGANVLTF.

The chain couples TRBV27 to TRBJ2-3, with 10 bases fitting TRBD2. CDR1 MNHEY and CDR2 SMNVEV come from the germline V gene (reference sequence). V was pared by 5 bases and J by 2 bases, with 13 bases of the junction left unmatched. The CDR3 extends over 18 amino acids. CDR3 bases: TGTGCCAGCAGTCCCCAGCGGGAGGGCCTGGATATCACAGATACGCAGTATTTT. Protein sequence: CASSPQREGLDITDTQYF.

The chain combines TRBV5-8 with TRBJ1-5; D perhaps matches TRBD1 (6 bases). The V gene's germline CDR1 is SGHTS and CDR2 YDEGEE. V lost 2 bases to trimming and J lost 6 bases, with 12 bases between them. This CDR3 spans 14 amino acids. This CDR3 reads CASSFRGEGQPQHF. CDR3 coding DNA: TGTGCCAGCAGCTTCAGGGGTGAGGGTCAGCCCCAGCATTTT.

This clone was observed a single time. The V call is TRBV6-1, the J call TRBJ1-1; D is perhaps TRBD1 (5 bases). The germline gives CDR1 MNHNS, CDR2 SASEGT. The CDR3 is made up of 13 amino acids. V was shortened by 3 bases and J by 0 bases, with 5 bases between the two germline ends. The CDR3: CASSETVNTEAFF. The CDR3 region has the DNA TGTGCCAGCAGTGAGACAGTGAACACTGAAGCTTTCTTT.

The CDR3 reads CASSLFSEMVEAFF. CDR3 DNA: TGTGCCAGCAGTTTATTTTCCGAGATGGTGGAAGCTTTCTTT. This chain connects TRBV28 to TRBJ1-1, with no clear D. The CDR3 has 14 residues. Germline CDR1 and CDR2: MDHEN and SYDVKM. Trimming removed 1 base from V and 8 bases from J, with 14 bases in between.

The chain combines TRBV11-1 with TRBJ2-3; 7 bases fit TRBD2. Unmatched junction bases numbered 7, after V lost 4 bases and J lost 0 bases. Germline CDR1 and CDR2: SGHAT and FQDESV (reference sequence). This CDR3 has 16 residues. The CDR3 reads CASSWNGRPSTDTQYF. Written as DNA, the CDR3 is TGTGCCAGCAGCTGGAACGGGAGGCCAAGCACAGATACGCAGTATTTT.

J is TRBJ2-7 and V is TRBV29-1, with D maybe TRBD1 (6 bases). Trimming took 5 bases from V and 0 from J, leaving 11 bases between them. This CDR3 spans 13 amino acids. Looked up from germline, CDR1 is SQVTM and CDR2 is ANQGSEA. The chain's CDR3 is CSVRTEDSYEQYF. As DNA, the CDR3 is TGCAGCGTTAGGACAGAAGACTCCTACGAGCAGTACTTC.

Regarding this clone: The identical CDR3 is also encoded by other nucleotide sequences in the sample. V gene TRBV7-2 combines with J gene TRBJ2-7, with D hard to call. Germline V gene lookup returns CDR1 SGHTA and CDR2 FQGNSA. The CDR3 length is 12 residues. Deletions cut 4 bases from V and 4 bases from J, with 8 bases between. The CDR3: CASSSSSYEQYF. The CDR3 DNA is TGTGCCAGCAGCTCTTCCTCTTACGAGCAGTACTTC.

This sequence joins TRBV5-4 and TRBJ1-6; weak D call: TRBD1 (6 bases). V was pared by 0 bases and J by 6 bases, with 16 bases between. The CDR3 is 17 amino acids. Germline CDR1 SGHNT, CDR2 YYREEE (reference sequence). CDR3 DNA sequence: TGTGCCAGCAGCTTGGCTATGGAACAGGGACGTAATTCACCCCTCCACTTT. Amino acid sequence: CASSLAMEQGRNSPLHF.

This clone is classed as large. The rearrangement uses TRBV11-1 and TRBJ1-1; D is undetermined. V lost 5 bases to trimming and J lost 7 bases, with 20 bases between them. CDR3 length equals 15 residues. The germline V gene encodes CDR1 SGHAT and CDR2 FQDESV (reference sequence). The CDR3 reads CASSHIRTGKLEAFF. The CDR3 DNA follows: TGTGCCAGCAGCCACATAAGGACTGGGAAACTTGAAGCTTTCTTT.

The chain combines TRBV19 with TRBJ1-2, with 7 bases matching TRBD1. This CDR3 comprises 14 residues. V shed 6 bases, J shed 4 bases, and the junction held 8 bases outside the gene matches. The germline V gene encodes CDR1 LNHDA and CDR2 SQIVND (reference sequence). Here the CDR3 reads CASRGQISVYGYTF. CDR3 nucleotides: TGTGCCAGTAGGGGACAGATCTCAGTCTATGGCTACACCTTC.

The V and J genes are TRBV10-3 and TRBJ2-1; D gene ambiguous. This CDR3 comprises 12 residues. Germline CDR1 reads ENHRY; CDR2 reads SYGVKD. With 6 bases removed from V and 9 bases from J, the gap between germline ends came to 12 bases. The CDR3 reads CAIRTEVGEQFF. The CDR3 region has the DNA TGTGCCATCAGGACCGAGGTTGGTGAGCAGTTCTTC.

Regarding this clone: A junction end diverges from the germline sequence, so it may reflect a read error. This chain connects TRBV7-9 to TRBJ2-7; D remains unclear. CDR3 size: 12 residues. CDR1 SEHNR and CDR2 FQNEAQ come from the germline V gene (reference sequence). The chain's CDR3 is CSSSFVSYEQYF. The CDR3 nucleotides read TGTTCCAGCAGCTTCGTATCCTACGAGCAGTACTTC.

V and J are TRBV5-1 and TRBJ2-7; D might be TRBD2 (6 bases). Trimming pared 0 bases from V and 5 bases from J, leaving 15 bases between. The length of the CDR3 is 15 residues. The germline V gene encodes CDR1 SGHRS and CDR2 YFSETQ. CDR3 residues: CASSLAPLASDEQYF. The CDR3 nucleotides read TGCGCCAGCAGCTTGGCTCCCCTAGCGTCCGACGAGCAGTACTTC.

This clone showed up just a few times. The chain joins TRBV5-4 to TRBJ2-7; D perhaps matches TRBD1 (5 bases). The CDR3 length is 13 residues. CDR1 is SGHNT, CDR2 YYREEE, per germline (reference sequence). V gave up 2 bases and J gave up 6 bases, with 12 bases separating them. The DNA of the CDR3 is TGTGCCAGCAGCTTAAAGGCAGGGCTCGAGCAGTACTTC. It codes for CASSLKAGLEQYF.

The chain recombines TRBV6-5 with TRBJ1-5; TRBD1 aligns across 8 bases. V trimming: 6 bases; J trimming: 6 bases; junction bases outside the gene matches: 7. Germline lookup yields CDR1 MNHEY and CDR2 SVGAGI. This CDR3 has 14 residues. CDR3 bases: TGTGCCAGCAGCCGTAAGACAGGGGCTCAGCCCCAGCATTTT. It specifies CASSRKTGAQPQHF.

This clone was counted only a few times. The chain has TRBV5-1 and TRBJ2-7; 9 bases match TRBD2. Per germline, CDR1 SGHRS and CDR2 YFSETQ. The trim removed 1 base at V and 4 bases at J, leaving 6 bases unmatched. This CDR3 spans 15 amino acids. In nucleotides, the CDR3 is TGCGCCAGCAGCTTGTTGATTAGCGGGAGTTACGAGCAGTACTTC. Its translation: CASSLLISGSYEQYF.

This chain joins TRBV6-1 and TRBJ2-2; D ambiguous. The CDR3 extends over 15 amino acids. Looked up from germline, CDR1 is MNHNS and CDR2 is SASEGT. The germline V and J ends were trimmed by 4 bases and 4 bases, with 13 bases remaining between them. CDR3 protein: CASSVNIGSTGELFF. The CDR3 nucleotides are TGTGCCAGCAGTGTTAATATCGGTAGCACCGGGGAGCTGTTTTTT.

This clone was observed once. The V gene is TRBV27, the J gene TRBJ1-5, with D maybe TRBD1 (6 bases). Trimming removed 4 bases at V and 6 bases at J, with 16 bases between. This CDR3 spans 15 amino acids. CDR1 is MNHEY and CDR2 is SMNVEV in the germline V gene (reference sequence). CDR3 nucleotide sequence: TGTGCCAGCAGTTCGCGCAGGGGAGACGGTCAGCCCCAGCATTTT. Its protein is CASSSRRGDGQPQHF.

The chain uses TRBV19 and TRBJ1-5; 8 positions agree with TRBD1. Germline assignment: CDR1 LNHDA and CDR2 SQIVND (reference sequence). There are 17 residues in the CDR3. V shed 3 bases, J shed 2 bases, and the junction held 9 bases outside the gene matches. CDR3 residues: CASSMGRTGIGNQPQHF. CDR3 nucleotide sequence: TGTGCCAGTAGTATGGGTAGGACAGGGATCGGCAATCAGCCCCAGCATTTT.

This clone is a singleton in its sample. The CDR3 loop reads CASSAGSSFTGELFF. The CDR3 DNA is TGTGCCAGCAGCGCAGGGTCTTCTTTCACCGGGGAGCTGTTTTTT. The gene calls are TRBV9 and TRBJ2-2; maybe TRBD1 (5 bases). This CDR3 has 15 amino acids. CDR1 is SGDLS and CDR2 is YYNGEE in the germline V gene. Deletions cut 3 bases from V and 4 bases from J, with 13 bases between.

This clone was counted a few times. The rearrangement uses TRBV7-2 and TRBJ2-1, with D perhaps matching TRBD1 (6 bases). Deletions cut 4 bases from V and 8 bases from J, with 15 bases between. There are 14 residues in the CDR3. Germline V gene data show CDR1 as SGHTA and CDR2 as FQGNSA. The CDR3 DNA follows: TGTGCCAGCAGCTCCTCCTTACAGGGAGATGAGCAGTTCTTC. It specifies CASSSSLQGDEQFF.